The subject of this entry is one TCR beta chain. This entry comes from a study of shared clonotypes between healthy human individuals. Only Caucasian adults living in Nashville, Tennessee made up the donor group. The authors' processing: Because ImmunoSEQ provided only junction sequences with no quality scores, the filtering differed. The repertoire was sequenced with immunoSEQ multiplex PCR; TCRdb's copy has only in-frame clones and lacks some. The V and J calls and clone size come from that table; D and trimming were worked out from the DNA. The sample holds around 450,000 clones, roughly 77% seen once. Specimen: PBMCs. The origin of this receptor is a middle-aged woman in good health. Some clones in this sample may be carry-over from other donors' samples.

The CDR3 region is CASRNYGGPQHF. Written as DNA, the CDR3 is TGTGCCAGCCGTAACTATGGGGGGCCCCAGCATTTT. The J gene is TRBJ1-5, the V gene TRBV27; the D gene is possibly TRBD1 (5 bases). The CDR3 is 12 residues long. Germline V CDR1 and CDR2: MNHEY, SMNVEV (reference sequence). V dropped 8 bases and J dropped 9 bases, with 14 bases sitting between them.